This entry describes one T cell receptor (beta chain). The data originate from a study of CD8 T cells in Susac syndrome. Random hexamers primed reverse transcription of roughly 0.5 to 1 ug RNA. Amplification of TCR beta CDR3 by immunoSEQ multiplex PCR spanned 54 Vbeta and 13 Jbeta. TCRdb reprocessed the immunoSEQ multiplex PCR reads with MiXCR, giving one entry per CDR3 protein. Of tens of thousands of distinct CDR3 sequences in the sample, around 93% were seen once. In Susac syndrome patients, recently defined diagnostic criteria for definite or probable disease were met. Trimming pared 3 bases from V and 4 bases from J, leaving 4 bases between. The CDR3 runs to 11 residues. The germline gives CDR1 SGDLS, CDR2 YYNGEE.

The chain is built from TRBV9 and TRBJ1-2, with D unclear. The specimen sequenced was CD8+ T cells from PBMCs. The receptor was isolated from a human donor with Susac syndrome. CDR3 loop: CASSGLYGYTF. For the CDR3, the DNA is TGTGCCAGCAGCGGACTCTATGGCTACACCTTC.